This TCR beta chain originates from a study of monozygotic twins with inflammatory bowel disease. Following a re-call of the 5' RACE reads, TCRdb has one entry per CDR3 protein and lacks DNA. The sample table sets out 110,000 to 150,000 distinct CDR3 sequences. The CDR3 runs to 12 residues. Per germline, CDR1 MGHDK and CDR2 SYGVNS. The source is a human donor with ulcerative colitis or Crohn's disease, or a healthy co-twin of an affected twin (not recorded which). The specimen was blood. The V call is TRBV25-1, the J call TRBJ2-7; TCRdb selects TRBD2, and the lack of DNA leaves this call unchecked. The CDR3 sequence is CASSDAGYEQYF.